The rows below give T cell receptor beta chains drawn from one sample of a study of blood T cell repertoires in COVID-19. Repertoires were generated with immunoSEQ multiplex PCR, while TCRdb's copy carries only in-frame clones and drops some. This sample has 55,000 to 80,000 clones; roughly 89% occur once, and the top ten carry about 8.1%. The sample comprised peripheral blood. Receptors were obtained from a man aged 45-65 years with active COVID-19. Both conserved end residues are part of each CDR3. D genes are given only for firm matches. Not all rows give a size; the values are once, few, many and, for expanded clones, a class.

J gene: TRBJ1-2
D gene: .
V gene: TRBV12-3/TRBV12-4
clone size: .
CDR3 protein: CASSPSRSGGYTF
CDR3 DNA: TGTGCCAGCAGCCCGTCTCGATCGGGTGGCTACACCTTC

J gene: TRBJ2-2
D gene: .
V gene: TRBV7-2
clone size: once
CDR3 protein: CASSHRTDFTGELFF
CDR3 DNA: TGTGCCAGCAGCCATCGGACAGACTTCACCGGGGAGCTGTTTTTT

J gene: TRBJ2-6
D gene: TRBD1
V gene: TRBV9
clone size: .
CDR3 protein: CASSSRTGTAGANVLTF
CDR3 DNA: TGTGCCAGCAGCTCCAGGACAGGGACGGCCGGGGCCAACGTCCTGACTTTC

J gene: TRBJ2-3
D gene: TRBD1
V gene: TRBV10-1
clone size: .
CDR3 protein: CASSPQLKTGGMTDTQYF
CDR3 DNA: TGCGCCAGCAGTCCTCAACTAAAGACAGGGGGTATGACAGATACGCAGTATTTT

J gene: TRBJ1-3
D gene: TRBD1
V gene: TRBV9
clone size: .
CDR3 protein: CASSAVGQGVGNTIYF
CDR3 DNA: TGTGCCAGCAGCGCCGTGGGACAGGGAGTTGGAAACACCATATATTTT

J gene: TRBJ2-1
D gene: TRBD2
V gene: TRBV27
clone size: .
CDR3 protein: CASSQRGFGEQFF
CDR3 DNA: TGTGCCAGCTCCCAGCGGGGCTTCGGTGAGCAGTTCTTC

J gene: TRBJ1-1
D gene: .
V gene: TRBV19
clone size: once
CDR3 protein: CASSIDFSYWNEAFF
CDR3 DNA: TGTGCCAGTAGTATAGATTTTAGCTACTGGAATGAAGCTTTCTTT

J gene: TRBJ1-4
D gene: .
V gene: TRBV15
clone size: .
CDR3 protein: CATTLGQTGTNEKLFF
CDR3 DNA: TGTGCCACCACCCTAGGACAGACCGGAACTAATGAAAAACTGTTTTTT

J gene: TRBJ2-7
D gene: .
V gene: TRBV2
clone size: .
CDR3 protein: CASSVQSYEQYF
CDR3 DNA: TGTGCCAGCAGTGTGCAGTCCTACGAGCAGTACTTC

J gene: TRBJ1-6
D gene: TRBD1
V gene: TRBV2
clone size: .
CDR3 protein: CASSGQGKEHSPLHF
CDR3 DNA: TGTGCCAGCAGTGGACAGGGGAAGGAGCATTCACCCCTCCACTTT

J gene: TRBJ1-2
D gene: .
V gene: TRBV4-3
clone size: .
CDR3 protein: CASSQGQSNYGYTF
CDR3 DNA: TGCGCCAGCAGCCAAGGACAGTCCAACTATGGCTACACCTTC

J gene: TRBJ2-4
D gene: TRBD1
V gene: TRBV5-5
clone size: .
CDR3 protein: CASSPSMTGSLAKNIQYF
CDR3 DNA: TGTGCCAGCAGCCCCTCCATGACAGGGTCGCTAGCCAAAAACATTCAGTACTTC

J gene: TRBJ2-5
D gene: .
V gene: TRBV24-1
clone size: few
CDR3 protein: CATSEGGQETQYF
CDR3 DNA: TGTGCCACCAGTGAAGGAGGGCAAGAGACCCAGTACTTC

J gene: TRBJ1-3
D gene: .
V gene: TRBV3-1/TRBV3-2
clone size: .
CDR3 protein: CASSATGHSGNTIYF
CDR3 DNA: TGTGCCAGCAGCGCTACAGGTCACTCTGGAAACACCATATATTTT

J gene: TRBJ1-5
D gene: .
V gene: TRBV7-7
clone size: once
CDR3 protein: CASSLKIRVESNQPQHF
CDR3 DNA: TGTGCCAGCAGCTTAAAGATCAGGGTGGAAAGCAATCAGCCCCAGCATTTT

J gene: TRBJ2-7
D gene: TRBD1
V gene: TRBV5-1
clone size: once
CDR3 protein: CASSLGTGGYEQYF
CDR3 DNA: TGCGCCAGCAGCTTGGGAACAGGGGGCTATGAGCAGTACTTC